What follows describes a single T cell receptor (beta chain). The antigen is not known. This sample is drawn from a study of cytomegalovirus exposure and HLA in healthy donors. Study in general: Researchers found that under 90% of just under 400 genotyped donors fell within the Caucasian-associated ancestry cluster.

The ends were cut back, 3 bases at V and 3 bases at J, with 9 bases in the middle. Germline CDR1 SGHTA, CDR2 FQGTGA. The CDR3 covers 13 residues. PCR was performed using 60 Vbeta and 13 Jbeta primers. The data were produced by immunoSEQ multiplex PCR, yet TCRdb's version contains in-frame clones alone and is incomplete. The sample includes about 79,000 clones. Study-wide results and caveats: Reportedly, HLA-A and HLA-B alleles of most subjects were accurately predicted from TCR beta.

The TCR sequence derives from a man aged 30 to 39 in good health and CMV-seronegative. The V gene is TRBV7-3, the J gene TRBJ2-7; maybe TRBD1 (6 bases). Input material: PBMCs. Written as DNA, the CDR3 is TGTGCCAGCAGCTTGGGGGCCAACTACGAGCAGTACTTC. This codes for CASSLGANYEQYF.